A single sample gave rise to the 21 T cell receptor beta chains below, sequenced in a study of blood T cell repertoires in COVID-19 (dated by TCRdb to about 2020). The library was generated by the immunoSEQ multiplex PCR assay. TCRdb re-hosts the immuneACCESS table, in-frame sequences only. Its copies lack some clones; in the studies checked, an unresolved V gene accounts for under half of them, and the cause for the rest is not known. A total of more than 85,000 clones appear in this sample, about 90% of them only once. The ten largest clones take up roughly 17% of the sample. The sample was peripheral blood. Receptor source: a human donor in a cohort sampled during active COVID-19.

The chain employs TRBV5-1 and TRBJ1-2; tentative D call: TRBD1 (6 bases). Germline V gene sequence: CDR1 SGHRS, CDR2 YFSETQ. CDR3 length equals 19 residues. V was shortened by 6 bases and J by 1 base, with 28 bases between the two germline ends. CDR3: CASNGRGLGGGGSNYGYTF. The CDR3, as DNA: TGCGCCAGCAACGGGCGGGGGCTAGGTGGGGGCGGTAGTAACTATGGCTACACCTTC.

This clone was found once. The chain joins TRBV4-1 to TRBJ2-5; 13 nucleotides align to TRBD2. This CDR3 comprises 15 residues. The V and J ends lost 7 bases and 3 bases, in that order; junction bases with no gene match: 5. Germline CDR1 reads MGHRA; CDR2 reads YSYEKL. CDR3 DNA sequence: TGCGCCAGCAACTGGGGGACTAGCGGGGAAGAGACCCAGTACTTC. It yields the protein CASNWGTSGEETQYF.

The chain recombines TRBV21-1 with TRBJ1-6. TRBV21-1 is an annotated pseudogene. CDR3 length equals 18 residues. CDR3 in DNA: TGTGCCAGCAGCGAAAAAGGGGGGGCTACAGGAGGCGTTTCACCCCTCCACTTT. Residues: CASSEKGGATGGVSPLHF.

The genes are TRBV7-2 and TRBJ2-3, with 9 bases aligning to TRBD2. J was trimmed by 1 base and V by 5 bases; bases with no gene match: 16. CDR1 is SGHTA and CDR2 is FQGNSA in the germline V gene. The CDR3 spans 19 residues. The CDR3 DNA reads TGTGCCAGCAGCGGCCAGGGGCGGGGGGGCTCGGTTGGCACAGATACGCAGTATTTT. This sequence encodes CASSGQGRGGSVGTDTQYF.

This chain connects TRBV28 to TRBJ2-1; TRBD2 is a possible D gene (5 bases). This CDR3 contains 12 residues. The V and J ends lost 5 bases and 7 bases respectively, with 9 bases between them. The germline V gene encodes CDR1 MDHEN and CDR2 SYDVKM. The CDR3 loop is CASSGLPNEQFF. The CDR3 DNA reads as TGTGCCAGCAGTGGACTTCCGAATGAGCAGTTCTTC. The full variable domain, rest sourced from reference TRBV28 and TRBJ2-1, is DVKVTQSSRYLVKRTGEKVFLECVQDMDHENMFWYRQDPGLGLRLIYFSYDVKMKEKGDIPEGYSVSREKKERFSLILESASTNQTSMYLCASSGLPNEQFFGPGTRLTVL.

This clone was counted once. In DNA form, the CDR3 reads TGTGCCAGTATTAACTCTGACAGGGGGACTGAAGCTTTCTTT. Amino acids: CASINSDRGTEAFF. The gene calls are TRBV19 and TRBJ1-1, with 9 bases fitting TRBD1. This CDR3 spans 14 amino acids. Germline trimming cut 7 bases from V and 5 bases from J; bases unmatched to any gene: 8. Germline CDR1 and CDR2: LNHDA and SQIVND (reference sequence). The entire variable domain, with the rest obtained from reference TRBV19 and TRBJ1-1, is as follows: DGGITQSPKYLFRKEGQNVTLSCEQNLNHDAMYWYRQDPGQGLRLIYYSQIVNDFQKGDIAEGYSVSREKKESFPLTVTSAQKNPTAFYLCASINSDRGTEAFFGQGTRLTVV.

This rearrangement joins TRBV4-1 to TRBJ2-7; 9 bases match TRBD2. Trimming removed 2 bases from V and 2 bases from J; junction bases left unmatched: 10. Germline loops: CDR1 MGHRA, CDR2 YSYEKL. CDR3 length: 17 residues. The CDR3 DNA reads TGCGCCAGCAGCCAAAATCGCGGAGCGGGGGGAGCCTACGAGCAGTACTTC. Its protein is CASSQNRGAGGAYEQYF.

J is TRBJ1-1 and V is TRBV6-5; D is possibly TRBD1 (5 bases). Germline CDR1 is MNHEY and CDR2 is SVGAGI. V was cut by 5 bases and J by 5 bases, with 9 bases left in between. The CDR3 loop spans 12 amino acids. As DNA, the CDR3 is TGTGCCAGCAGTACCCAGGGTACTGAAGCTTTCTTT. It is translated as CASSTQGTEAFF.

This clone occurred a few times. CDR3 amino acids: CASSPGAGQGSYEQYF. The CDR3 nucleotides are TGTGCCAGCAGCCCGGGCGCAGGACAGGGCTCCTACGAGCAGTACTTC. The chain joins TRBV5-4 to TRBJ2-7; TRBD1 matches at 8 bases. The V segment lost 4 bases and the J segment 0 bases; nucleotides outside the gene matches: 9. Germline V gene data show CDR1 as SGHNT and CDR2 as YYREEE (reference sequence). The CDR3 totals 16 residues.

The CDR3 bases are TGTGCCAGTAGCGAAGCAGGGAGGTATGGCTACACCTTC. It encodes CASSEAGRYGYTF. The chain joins TRBV19 to TRBJ1-2, with D possibly TRBD1 on 5 matching bases. CDR1 is LNHDA and CDR2 is SQIVND in the germline V gene (reference sequence). The CDR3 sequence is 13 residues long. V was trimmed by 6 bases and J by 5 bases, leaving 13 bases between them.

V gene TRBV5-4 combines with J gene TRBJ2-5, with 8 positions matching TRBD2. The CDR3 has 15 amino acids. Trimming took 1 base from V and 5 from J; bases not matched to a gene: 7. CDR1 is SGHNT and CDR2 is YYREEE in the germline V gene (reference sequence). CDR3: CASSLRSGEWETQYF. CDR3 nucleotide sequence: TGTGCCAGCAGCTTGCGTAGCGGGGAGTGGGAGACCCAGTACTTC. The variable domain in full, completed from reference TRBV5-4 and TRBJ2-5, reads ETGVTQSPTHLIKTRGQQVTLRCSSQSGHNTVSWYQQALGQGPQFIFQYYREEENGRGNFPPRFSGLQFPNYSSELNVNALELDDSALYLCASSLRSGEWETQYFGPGTRLLVL.

The rearrangement links TRBV7-9 to TRBJ2-1; 8 bases align to TRBD1. The CDR3 covers 16 residues. Germline CDR1 SEHNR, CDR2 FQNEAQ (reference sequence). J gave up 6 bases and V 0 bases, and 7 bases lay outside the gene matches. The CDR3 DNA sequence: TGTGCCAGCAGCTTAGCTCGACAGGGGACGCGCAATGAGCAGTTCTTC. Its translation: CASSLARQGTRNEQFF.

The chain combines TRBV28 with TRBJ1-2, with no clear D. This CDR3 contains 11 residues. V lost 8 bases and J 4 bases, leaving 8 bases between the germline ends. The germline CDR1 and CDR2 sequences are MDHEN and SYDVKM. DNA of the CDR3: TGTGCCAGCGGTGGCCTCTATGGCTACACCTTC. This encodes CASGGLYGYTF.

This rearrangement joins TRBV15 to TRBJ1-2, with D uncertain. V was cut by 2 bases and J by 7 bases, with 8 bases left in between. Germline loops: CDR1 LNHNV, CDR2 YYDKDF (reference sequence). This CDR3 has 12 residues. CDR3 bases: TGTGCCACCAGCAGACCCGTCGGTGGCTACACCTTC. Translation: CATSRPVGGYTF.

The chain carries TRBV30 and TRBJ2-7; a weak D match, TRBD2 (5 bases). Trimming stripped 6 bases from V and 0 bases from J, with 9 bases between. CDR1 and CDR2 (germline): GTSNPN, SVGIG (reference sequence). CDR3 length: 12 residues. The CDR3 reads CACIRDSYEQYF. The CDR3 nucleotides are TGTGCCTGTATACGGGACTCCTACGAGCAGTACTTC.

V is TRBV10-3 and J is TRBJ1-4; perhaps TRBD1 as D (6 bases). Per the germline V gene, CDR1 is ENHRY and CDR2 is SYGVKD. There are 14 residues in the CDR3. The CDR3: CATGGGVTNEKLFF. The DNA of the CDR3 is TGTGCTACCGGAGGGGGGGTAACTAATGAAAAACTGTTTTTT.

The chain has TRBV21-1 and TRBJ1-5; TRBD1 reflects the table's D call only, with no check against the DNA. TRBV21-1 is a recognized pseudogene. The length of the CDR3 is 15 residues. DNA for the CDR3: TGTGCCAGCAGCAAAATTAGGGACAGGGGACAGCCCCAGCATTTT. This translates into CASSKIRDRGQPQHF.

J is TRBJ1-2 and V is TRBV7-8; D ambiguous. The V end was cut by 1 base, the J end by 2 bases, with 11 bases between. The germline V gene has CDR1 SGHVS and CDR2 FQNEAQ. The CDR3 totals 15 residues. CDR3 bases: TGTGCCAGCAGCTTAGACGTCAGGCCCAACTATGGCTACACCTTC. Translated: CASSLDVRPNYGYTF.

J is TRBJ2-7 and V is TRBV30; 7 nucleotides line up with TRBD1. This CDR3 spans 14 amino acids. V was clipped by 4 bases and J by 0 bases; unmatched bases: 6. CDR1 is GTSNPN and CDR2 is SVGIG in the germline V gene (reference sequence). The CDR3 region is CAWKGADNSYEQYF. As DNA, the CDR3 is TGTGCCTGGAAGGGGGCCGACAACTCCTACGAGCAGTACTTC. Drawing the rest from reference TRBV30 and TRBJ2-7, the complete variable domain is SQTIHQWPATLVQPVGSPLSLECTVEGTSNPNLYWYRQAAGRGLQLLFYSVGIGQISSEVPQNLSASRPQDRQFILSSKKLLLSDSGFYLCAWKGADNSYEQYFGPGTRLTVT.

The table lists this clone with a count of one. The chain carries TRBV28 and TRBJ1-4; a possible D gene is TRBD1 (6 bases). This CDR3 is built from 14 residues. V lost 6 bases to trimming and J lost 5 bases, with 13 bases between them. Germline lookup yields CDR1 MDHEN and CDR2 SYDVKM. CDR3 in DNA: TGTGCCAGCAGCTGGGGGGGACAAAATGAAAAACTGTTTTTT. As protein: CASSWGGQNEKLFF.

This sequence joins TRBV6-5 and TRBJ1-2, with D perhaps TRBD1 (5 bases). Germline CDR1 reads MNHEY; CDR2 reads SVGAGI. This CDR3 region has 13 residues. Trimming left V 7 bases short and J 0 bases short, with 9 bases between. The CDR3 loop is CASKGQTNYGYTF. CDR3 DNA: TGTGCCAGCAAGGGGCAAACTAACTATGGCTACACCTTC.